This T cell receptor beta chain was obtained from a study of early T cells in non-severe SARS-CoV-2 infection. Tagging with unique molecular identifiers was applied to individual cDNA molecules. TCRdb called the 5' RACE reads again in MiXCR, with one record for every CDR3 protein. The data contain tens of thousands of distinct CDR3 sequences, about 10% of them singletons. Notes on the study in general: Sequences matched to VDJdb favored anti-spike CD8 responses, while private and CD4 specificities were missed.

This CDR3 contains 13 residues. V was cut by 4 bases and J by 4 bases, with 9 bases left in between. Per germline, CDR1 SGDLS and CDR2 YYNGEE. This clonotype was detected many times. Its antigen remains unknown. The genes are TRBV9 and TRBJ2-1; unclear D gene. Sequencing was performed on whole blood. The sequence derives from an adult who was a healthcare worker with PCR-confirmed SARS-CoV-2 infection or an uninfected control (not recorded which). CDR3 nucleotides: TGTGCCAGCAGCTCACAAGTTTACAATGAGCAGTTCTTC. Translation gives CASSSQVYNEQFF.